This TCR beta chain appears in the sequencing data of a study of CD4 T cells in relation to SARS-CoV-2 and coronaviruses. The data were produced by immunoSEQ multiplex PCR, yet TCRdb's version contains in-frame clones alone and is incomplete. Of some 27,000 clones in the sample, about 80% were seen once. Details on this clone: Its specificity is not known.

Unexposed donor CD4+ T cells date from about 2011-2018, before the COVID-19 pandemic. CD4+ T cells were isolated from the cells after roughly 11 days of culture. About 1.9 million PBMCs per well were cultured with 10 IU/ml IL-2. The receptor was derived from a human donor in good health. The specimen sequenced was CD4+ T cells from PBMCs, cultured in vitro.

The CDR3 region has the DNA TGTGCCAGTAGTAACTTCGCGGGCCCGGGGATGAACACTGAAGCTTTCTTT. This sequence encodes CASSNFAGPGMNTEAFF. The rearrangement links TRBV19 to TRBJ1-1, with unresolved D. Germline V gene sequence: CDR1 LNHDA, CDR2 SQIVND (reference sequence). V was cut by 4 bases and J by 0 bases, with 18 bases left in between. The CDR3 runs to 17 residues.